The sequence of this TCR beta chain was determined in a study of blood T cell repertoires in COVID-19. The method was immunoSEQ multiplex PCR; TCRdb's version includes in-frame clones alone and lacks a portion of them. The sample lists tens of thousands of clones, around 88% seen once, with 39% in the top ten. CDR3 length equals 10 residues. Looked up from germline, CDR1 is SQVTM and CDR2 is ANQGSEA. Deletions cut 6 bases from V and 11 bases from J, with 13 bases between. The chain is built from TRBV29-1 and TRBJ1-1; possibly TRBD1 for D (5 bases). Source material: peripheral blood. The TCR originated in a man older than 75 with active or convalescent COVID-19. CDR3 region: CSVPGHPAFF. CDR3 DNA: TGCAGCGTCCCAGGGCATCCGGCTTTCTTT.